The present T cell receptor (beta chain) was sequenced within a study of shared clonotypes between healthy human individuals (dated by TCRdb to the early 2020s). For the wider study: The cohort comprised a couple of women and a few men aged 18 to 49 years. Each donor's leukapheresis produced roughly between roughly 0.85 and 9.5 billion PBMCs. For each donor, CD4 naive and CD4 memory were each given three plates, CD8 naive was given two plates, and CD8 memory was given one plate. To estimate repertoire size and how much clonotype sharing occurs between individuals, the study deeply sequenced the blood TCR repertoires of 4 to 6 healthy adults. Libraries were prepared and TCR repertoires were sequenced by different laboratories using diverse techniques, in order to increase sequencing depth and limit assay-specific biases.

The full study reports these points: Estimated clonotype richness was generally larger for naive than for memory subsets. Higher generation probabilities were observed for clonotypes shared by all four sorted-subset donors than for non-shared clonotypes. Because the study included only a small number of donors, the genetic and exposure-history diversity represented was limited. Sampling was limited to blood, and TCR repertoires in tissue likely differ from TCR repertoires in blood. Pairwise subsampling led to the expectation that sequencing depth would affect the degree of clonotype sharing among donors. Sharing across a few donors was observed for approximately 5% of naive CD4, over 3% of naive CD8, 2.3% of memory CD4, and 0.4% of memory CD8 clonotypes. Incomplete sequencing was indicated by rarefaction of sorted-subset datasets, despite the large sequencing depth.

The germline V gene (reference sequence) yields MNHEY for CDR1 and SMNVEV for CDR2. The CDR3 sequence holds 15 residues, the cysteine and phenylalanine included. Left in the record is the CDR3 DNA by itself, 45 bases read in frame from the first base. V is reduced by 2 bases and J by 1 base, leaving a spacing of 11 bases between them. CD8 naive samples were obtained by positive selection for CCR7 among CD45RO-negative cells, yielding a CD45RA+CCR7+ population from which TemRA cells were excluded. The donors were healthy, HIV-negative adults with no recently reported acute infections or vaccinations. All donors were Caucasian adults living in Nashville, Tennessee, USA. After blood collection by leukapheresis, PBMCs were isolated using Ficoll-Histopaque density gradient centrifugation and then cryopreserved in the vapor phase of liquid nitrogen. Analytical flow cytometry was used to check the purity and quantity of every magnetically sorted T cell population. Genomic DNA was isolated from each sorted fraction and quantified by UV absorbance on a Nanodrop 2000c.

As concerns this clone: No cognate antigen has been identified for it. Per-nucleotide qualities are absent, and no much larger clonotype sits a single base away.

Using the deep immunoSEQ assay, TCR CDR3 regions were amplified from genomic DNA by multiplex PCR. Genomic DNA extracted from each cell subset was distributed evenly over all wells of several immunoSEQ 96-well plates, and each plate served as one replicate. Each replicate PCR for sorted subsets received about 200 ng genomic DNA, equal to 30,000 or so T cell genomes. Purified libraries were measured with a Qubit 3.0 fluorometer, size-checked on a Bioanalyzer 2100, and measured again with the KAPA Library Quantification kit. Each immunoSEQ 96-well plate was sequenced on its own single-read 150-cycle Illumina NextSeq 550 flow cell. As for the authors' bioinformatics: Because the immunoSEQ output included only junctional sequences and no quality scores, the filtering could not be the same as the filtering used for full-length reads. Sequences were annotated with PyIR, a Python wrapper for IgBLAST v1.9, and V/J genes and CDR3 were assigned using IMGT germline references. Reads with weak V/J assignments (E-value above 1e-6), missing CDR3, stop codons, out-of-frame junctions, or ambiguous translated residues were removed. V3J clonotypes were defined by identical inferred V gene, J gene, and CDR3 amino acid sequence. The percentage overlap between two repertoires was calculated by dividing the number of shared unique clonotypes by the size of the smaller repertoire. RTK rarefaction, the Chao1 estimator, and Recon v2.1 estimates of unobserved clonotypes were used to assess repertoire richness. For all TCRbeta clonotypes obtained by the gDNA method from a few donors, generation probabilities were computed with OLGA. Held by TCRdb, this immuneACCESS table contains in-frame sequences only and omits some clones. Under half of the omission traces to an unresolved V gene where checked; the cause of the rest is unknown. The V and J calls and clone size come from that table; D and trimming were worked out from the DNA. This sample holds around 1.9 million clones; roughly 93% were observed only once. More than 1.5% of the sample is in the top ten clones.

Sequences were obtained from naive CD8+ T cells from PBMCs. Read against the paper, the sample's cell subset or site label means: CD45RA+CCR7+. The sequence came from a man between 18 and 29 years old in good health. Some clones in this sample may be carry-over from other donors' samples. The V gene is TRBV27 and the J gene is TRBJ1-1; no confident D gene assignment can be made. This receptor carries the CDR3 CASSLAPAWNTEAFF. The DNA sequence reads TGTGCCAGCAGTTTAGCCCCGGCTTGGAACACTGAAGCTTTCTTT.